A selection of T cell receptor beta chains follows, all from one sample in a study of patients and donors after allogeneic stem cell transplantation. MiXCR, applied by TCRdb to the RT-PCR reads, yields one record per CDR3 protein. The sample gives approximately 33,000 distinct CDR3 sequences, 6.8% of which show up once; about 35% is in the top ten. Sequences were obtained from blood, either unsorted or a sorted T cell fraction (not recorded which). These receptors came from a human donor who was either an allogeneic HSCT recipient or a stem cell or donor lymphocyte infusion donor (not recorded which). It is not recorded whose cells these are; they may come from a transplant donor. Each CDR3 is given without its conserved first and last residue. Each record gives: D gene, V gene, CDR3 protein. The D gene is left open where the match is weak.

D gene: TRBD1
V gene: TRBV25-1
CDR3 protein: ASSELTGDPQEQY

D gene: .
V gene: TRBV27
CDR3 protein: ASSAEWNTEAF

D gene: .
V gene: TRBV12-3/TRBV12-4
CDR3 protein: ASSLPPNNYGYT

D gene: .
V gene: TRBV7-9
CDR3 protein: ASSITGTNGYT

D gene: TRBD1
V gene: TRBV2
CDR3 protein: ATQGTPYEQY

D gene: TRBD2
V gene: TRBV29-1
CDR3 protein: SAAGLAGGQNYNEQF

D gene: TRBD1
V gene: TRBV27
CDR3 protein: ASSLYRGAFNGYT

D gene: .
V gene: TRBV24-1
CDR3 protein: ATSDLDGSSYNEQF

D gene: .
V gene: TRBV19
CDR3 protein: ASSMVKNTEAF

D gene: TRBD2
V gene: TRBV2
CDR3 protein: ASSRAGGSYNEQF